The clone carrying this T cell receptor (beta chain) was counted once. The data were obtained in a study of Graves' ophthalmopathy and Graves' hyperthyroidism. Amplified TCR beta CDR3 regions were obtained using RNA transcripts as template. RT-PCR in the first round used HTBI primers; a second-round multiplex PCR followed. MiXCR was run by TCRdb on the multiplex PCR reads, yielding one entry per CDR3 protein. The table records more than 1,000,000 distinct CDR3 sequences, less than 45% of them present only once. Sequenced sample: peripheral blood or thyroid tissue (not recorded which). The origin of this receptor is an adult man with Graves' hyperthyroidism.

The CDR3 bases are TGCAGCAGTGACAGGCGGACTAACTACGAGCAGTACTTC. This sequence encodes CSSDRRTNYEQYF. This chain connects TRBV29-1 to TRBJ2-7, with D possibly being TRBD1 or TRBD2 (6 bases each). The CDR3 spans 13 residues. Trimming left V 8 bases short and J 3 bases short, with 17 bases between. Germline values: CDR1 SQVTM, CDR2 ANQGSEA.